Below are 15 T cell receptor beta chains sequenced from a single sample in a study of OX40 agonist ivuxolimab in advanced cancers. The method was immunoSEQ multiplex PCR; TCRdb's version includes in-frame clones alone and lacks a portion of them. The sample yields just over 60,000 clones, 87% seen once. Sequencing was performed on CD4+ or CD8+ T cells sorted from blood, taken in a trial of the OX40 agonist ivuxolimab. These receptors came from an adult with an advanced solid tumor such as melanoma, head and neck, liver or kidney cancer.

This clone was recorded only once. The V gene is TRBV2, the J gene TRBJ1-5; TRBD1 is a possible D gene (5 bases). The CDR3 loop spans 13 amino acids. CDR1 is SNHLY and CDR2 is FYNNEI in the germline V gene. The V and J ends lost 8 bases and 4 bases respectively, with 12 bases between them. The CDR3 here is CASLGEGNQPQHF. DNA for the CDR3: TGTGCCAGCCTTGGTGAGGGGAATCAGCCCCAGCATTTT.

This clone was observed once. The chain couples TRBV7-9 to TRBJ2-1; D unresolved. CDR1 is SEHNR and CDR2 is FQNEAQ in the germline V gene (reference sequence). Trimming stripped 5 bases from V and 6 bases from J, with 8 bases between. This CDR3 is 12 amino acids long. The CDR3: CASSLSTNEQFF. The CDR3 DNA reads TGTGCCAGCAGCCTTAGTACCAATGAGCAGTTCTTC.

This clone was seen a single time. V usage is TRBV25-1 and J usage is TRBJ2-5; possibly TRBD2 for D (6 bases). Trimming left V 5 bases short and J 2 bases short, with 18 bases between. Germline V gene data show CDR1 as MGHDK and CDR2 as SYGVNS. This CDR3 contains 16 residues. The CDR3 DNA sequence: TGTGCCAGCAGTCTTTTTGGGGGGAGCGGTCAAGAGACCCAGTACTTC. Translated: CASSLFGGSGQETQYF.

This clone occurred a few times. V is TRBV11-2 and J is TRBJ2-4, with D perhaps given as TRBD1 or TRBD2 (6 bases each). The CDR3 is 16 amino acids. The V and J ends lost 3 bases and 0 bases respectively, with 12 bases between them. The germline V gene has CDR1 SGHAT and CDR2 FQNNGV. CDR3 sequence reads: CASSFEGGLAKNIQYF. The CDR3 DNA reads TGTGCCAGCAGCTTCGAGGGGGGACTAGCCAAAAACATTCAGTACTTC.

The chain employs TRBV2 and TRBJ2-1; 7 bases agree with TRBD2. The germline CDR1 and CDR2 sequences are SNHLY and FYNNEI. Trimming cost V 2 bases and J 2 bases; bases outside gene matches: 3. This CDR3 spans 15 amino acids. DNA for the CDR3: TGTGCCAGCAGTGAATTGGGGACTACCTACAATGAGCAGTTCTTC. Residues: CASSELGTTYNEQFF.

V is TRBV5-4 and J is TRBJ1-5; 7 nucleotides line up with TRBD1. CDR3 length equals 15 residues. Trimming at V came to 0 bases and at J to 7 bases, leaving 7 bases not matched to a gene. The V gene's germline CDR1 is SGHNT and CDR2 YYREEE (reference sequence). The CDR3 is CASSLDRGSGQPQHF. The CDR3 DNA sequence: TGTGCCAGCAGCTTGGACAGGGGCTCAGGGCAGCCCCAGCATTTT.

The chain carries TRBV14 and TRBJ2-2, with D possibly TRBD1 on 6 matching bases. Germline V gene lookup returns CDR1 SGHDN and CDR2 FVKESK. This CDR3 comprises 15 residues. Trimming took off 4 bases at V and 5 bases at J, with 14 bases between the two ends. CDR3 protein: CASSRALTGTGELFF. CDR3 in DNA: TGTGCCAGCAGCCGAGCCCTGACAGGAACCGGGGAGCTGTTTTTT.

The chain joins TRBV4-1 to TRBJ2-3; D is undetermined. The germline gives CDR1 MGHRA, CDR2 YSYEKL. The CDR3 is made up of 14 amino acids. Trimming left V 0 bases short and J 0 bases short, with 4 bases between. For the CDR3, the DNA is TGCGCCAGCAGCCAAGATTTGAGCACAGATACGCAGTATTTT. Translating gives CASSQDLSTDTQYF.

The J gene is TRBJ1-2, the V gene TRBV2; 8 positions agree with TRBD1. CDR1 and CDR2 from the germline V gene are SNHLY and FYNNEI. The CDR3 runs 14 residues. After removal of 5 bases from V and 7 bases from J, the junction contained 9 bases not matched to a gene. The DNA for the CDR3 is TGTGCCAGCAGTCAAATGACAGGGGAGGGTGGCTACACCTTC. It is translated as CASSQMTGEGGYTF.

This chain links TRBV29-1 with TRBJ2-1; 10 bases match TRBD2. V shed 4 bases and J 5 bases; nucleotides not matched to a gene: 11. CDR1 SQVTM and CDR2 ANQGSEA come from the germline V gene. This CDR3 comprises 16 residues. The CDR3, as DNA: TGCAGCGTTGTTGTAGAACTAGCGGGAAGGAACAATGAGCAGTTCTTC. Protein: CSVVVELAGRNNEQFF.

J is TRBJ2-7 and V is TRBV5-5; possible D gene TRBD2, 6 bases. CDR3 length: 16 amino acids. Deletions cut 0 bases from V and 3 bases from J, with 16 bases between. CDR1 is SGHKS, CDR2 YYEKEE, per germline (reference sequence). The CDR3: CASSLGAGPTGYEQYF. The CDR3 coding sequence is TGTGCCAGCAGCTTGGGGGCGGGGCCCACGGGCTACGAGCAGTACTTC.

V and J are TRBV28 and TRBJ2-5; D unresolved. The closer fit of TRBJ2-7 to the DNA end suggests the J call may be wrong. The germline V gene has CDR1 MDHEN and CDR2 SYDVKM. The CDR3 consists of 11 residues. CDR3 coding DNA: TGTGCCAGCAGTTCATTCTACGAGCAGTACTTC. Protein sequence: CASSSFYEQYF.

The chain links TRBV18 to TRBJ2-7; possibly TRBD1 for D (7 bases). Germline V gene sequence: CDR1 KGHSH, CDR2 LQKENI. V was cut by 4 bases and J by 4 bases, with 11 bases left in between. This CDR3 is built from 13 residues. The CDR3 region has the DNA TGTGCCAGCTCACAGGGGGCGGGGTACGAGCAGTACTTC. Translating gives CASSQGAGYEQYF.

This clone was seen only once. CDR3 sequence reads: CASSATDTKEAFF. The CDR3 DNA reads TGTGCCAGCAGCGCGACGGACACTAAAGAAGCTTTCTTT. The chain links TRBV9 to TRBJ1-1; D may be TRBD1 (5 bases). The CDR3 spans 13 residues. The germline V and J ends were trimmed by 3 bases and 8 bases, with 14 bases remaining between them. CDR1 is SGDLS, CDR2 YYNGEE, per germline.

The genes are TRBV5-1 and TRBJ1-2; maybe TRBD1 (6 bases). With 5 bases removed from V and 5 bases from J, the gap between germline ends came to 13 bases. Germline loops: CDR1 SGHRS, CDR2 YFSETQ. The CDR3 contains 13 residues. The CDR3 DNA is TGCGCCAGCAGACCCCCAGGGGAATATGGCTACACCTTC. Translated: CASRPPGEYGYTF.